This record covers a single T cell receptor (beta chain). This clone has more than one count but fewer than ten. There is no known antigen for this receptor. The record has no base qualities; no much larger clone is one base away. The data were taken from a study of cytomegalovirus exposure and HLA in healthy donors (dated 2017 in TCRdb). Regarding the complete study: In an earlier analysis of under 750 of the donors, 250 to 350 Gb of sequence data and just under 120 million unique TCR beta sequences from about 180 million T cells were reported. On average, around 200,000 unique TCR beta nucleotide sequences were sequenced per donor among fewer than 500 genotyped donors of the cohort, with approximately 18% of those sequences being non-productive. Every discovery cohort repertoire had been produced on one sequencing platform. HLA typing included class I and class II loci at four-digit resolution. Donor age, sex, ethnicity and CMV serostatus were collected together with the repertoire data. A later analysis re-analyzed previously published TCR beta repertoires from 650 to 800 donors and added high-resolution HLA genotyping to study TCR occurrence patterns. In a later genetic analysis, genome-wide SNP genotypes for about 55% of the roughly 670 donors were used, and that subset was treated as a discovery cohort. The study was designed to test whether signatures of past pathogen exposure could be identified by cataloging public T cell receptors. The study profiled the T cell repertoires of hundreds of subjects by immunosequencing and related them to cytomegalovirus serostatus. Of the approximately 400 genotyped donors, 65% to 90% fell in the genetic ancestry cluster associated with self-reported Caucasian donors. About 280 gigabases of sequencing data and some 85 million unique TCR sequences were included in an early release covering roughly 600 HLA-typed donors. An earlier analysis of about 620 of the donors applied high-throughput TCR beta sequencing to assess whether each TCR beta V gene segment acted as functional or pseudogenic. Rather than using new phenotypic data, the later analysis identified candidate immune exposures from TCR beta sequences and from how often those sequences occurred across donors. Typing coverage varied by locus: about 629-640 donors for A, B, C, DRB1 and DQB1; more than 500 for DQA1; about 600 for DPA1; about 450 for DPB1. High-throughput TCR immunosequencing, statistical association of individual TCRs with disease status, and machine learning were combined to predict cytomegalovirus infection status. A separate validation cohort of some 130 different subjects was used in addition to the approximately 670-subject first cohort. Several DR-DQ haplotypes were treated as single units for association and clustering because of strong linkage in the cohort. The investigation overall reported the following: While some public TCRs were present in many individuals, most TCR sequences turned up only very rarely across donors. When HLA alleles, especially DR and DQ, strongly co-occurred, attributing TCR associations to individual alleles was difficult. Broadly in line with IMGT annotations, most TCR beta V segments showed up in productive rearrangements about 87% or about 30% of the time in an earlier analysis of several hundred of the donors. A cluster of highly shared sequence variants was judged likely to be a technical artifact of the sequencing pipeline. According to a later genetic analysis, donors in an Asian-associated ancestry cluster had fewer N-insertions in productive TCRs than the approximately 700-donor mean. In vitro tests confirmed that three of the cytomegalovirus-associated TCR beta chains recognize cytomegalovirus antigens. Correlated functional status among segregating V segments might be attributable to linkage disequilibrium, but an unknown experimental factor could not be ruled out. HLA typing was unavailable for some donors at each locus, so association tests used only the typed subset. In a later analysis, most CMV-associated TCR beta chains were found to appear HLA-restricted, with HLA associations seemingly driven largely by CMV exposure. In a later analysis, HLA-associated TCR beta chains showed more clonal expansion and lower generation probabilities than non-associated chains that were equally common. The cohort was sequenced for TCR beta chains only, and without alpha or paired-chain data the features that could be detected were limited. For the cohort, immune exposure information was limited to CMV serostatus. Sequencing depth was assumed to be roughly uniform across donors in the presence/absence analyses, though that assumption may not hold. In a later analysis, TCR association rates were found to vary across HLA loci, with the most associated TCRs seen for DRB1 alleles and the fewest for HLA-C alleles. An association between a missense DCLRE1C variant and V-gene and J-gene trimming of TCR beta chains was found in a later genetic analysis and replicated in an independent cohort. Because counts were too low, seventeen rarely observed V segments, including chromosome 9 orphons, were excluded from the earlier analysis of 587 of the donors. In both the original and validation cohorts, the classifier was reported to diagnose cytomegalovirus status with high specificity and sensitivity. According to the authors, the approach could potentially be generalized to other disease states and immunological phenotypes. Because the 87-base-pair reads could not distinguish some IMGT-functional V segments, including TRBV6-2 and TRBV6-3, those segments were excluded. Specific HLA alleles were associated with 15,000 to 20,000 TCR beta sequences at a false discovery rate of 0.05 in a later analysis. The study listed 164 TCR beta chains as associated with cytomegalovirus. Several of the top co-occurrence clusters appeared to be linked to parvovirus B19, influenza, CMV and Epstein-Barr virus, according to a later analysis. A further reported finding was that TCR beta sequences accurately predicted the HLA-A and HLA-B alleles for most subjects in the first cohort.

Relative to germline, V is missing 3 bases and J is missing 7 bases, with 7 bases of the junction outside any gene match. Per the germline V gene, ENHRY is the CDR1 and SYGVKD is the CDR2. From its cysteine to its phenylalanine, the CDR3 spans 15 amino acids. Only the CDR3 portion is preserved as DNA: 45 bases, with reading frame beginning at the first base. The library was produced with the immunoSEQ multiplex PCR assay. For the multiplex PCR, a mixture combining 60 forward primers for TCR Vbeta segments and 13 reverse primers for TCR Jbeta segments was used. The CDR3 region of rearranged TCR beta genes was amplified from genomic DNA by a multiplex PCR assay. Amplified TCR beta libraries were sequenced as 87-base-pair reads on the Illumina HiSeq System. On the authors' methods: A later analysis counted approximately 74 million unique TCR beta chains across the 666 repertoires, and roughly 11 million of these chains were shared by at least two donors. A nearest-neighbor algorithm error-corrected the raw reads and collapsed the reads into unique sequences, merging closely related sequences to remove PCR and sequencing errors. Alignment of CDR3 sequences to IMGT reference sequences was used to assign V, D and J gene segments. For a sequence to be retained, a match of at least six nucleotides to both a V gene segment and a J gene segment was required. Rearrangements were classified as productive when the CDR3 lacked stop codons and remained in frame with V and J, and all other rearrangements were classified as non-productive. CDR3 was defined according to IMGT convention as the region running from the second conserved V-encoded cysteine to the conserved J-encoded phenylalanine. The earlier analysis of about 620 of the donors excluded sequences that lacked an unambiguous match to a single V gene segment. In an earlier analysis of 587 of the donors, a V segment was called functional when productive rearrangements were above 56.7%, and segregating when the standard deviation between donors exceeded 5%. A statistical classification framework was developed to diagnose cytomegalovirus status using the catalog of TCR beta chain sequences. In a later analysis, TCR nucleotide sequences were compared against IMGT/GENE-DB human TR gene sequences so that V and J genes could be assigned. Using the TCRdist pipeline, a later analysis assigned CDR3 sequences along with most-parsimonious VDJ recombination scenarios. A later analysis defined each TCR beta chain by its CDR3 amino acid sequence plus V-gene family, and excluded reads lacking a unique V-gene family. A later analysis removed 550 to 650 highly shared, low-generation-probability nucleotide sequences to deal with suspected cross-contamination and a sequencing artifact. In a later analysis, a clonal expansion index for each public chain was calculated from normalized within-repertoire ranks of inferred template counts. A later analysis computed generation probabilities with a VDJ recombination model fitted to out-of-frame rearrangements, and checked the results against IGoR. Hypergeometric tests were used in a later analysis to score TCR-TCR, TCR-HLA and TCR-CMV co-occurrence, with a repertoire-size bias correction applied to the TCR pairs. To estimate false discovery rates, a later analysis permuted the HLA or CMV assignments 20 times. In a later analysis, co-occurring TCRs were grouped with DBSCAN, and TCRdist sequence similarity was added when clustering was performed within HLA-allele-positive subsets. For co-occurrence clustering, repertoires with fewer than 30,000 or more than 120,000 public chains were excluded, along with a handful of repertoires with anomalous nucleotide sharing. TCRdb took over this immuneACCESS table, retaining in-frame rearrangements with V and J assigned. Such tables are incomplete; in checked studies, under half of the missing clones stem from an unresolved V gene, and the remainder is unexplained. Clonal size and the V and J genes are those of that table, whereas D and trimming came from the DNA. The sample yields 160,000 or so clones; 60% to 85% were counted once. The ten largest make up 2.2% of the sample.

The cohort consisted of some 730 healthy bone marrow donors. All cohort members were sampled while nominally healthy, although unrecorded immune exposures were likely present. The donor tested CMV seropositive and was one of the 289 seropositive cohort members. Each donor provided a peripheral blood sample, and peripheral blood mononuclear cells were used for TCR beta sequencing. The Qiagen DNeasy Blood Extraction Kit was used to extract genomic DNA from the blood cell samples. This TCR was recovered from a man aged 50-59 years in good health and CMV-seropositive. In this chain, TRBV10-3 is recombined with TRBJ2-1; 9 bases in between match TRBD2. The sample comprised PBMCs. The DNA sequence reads TGTGCCATCAGTGACCTGACCCTAGCGGGGAATGAGCAGTTCTTC. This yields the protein CAISDLTLAGNEQFF.